This paragraph covers one TCR beta chain sequence. Its cognate antigen has yet to be identified. No clone much larger than this one lies a single base away; base qualities are absent. The CDR3 covers 15 residues, taking in both the cysteine and the phenylalanine. Just CDR3 DNA is preserved here, 45 bases in frame from base 1. CDR1 and CDR2 (SGHRS, YFSETQ) derive from the germline V gene. V lost 3 bases and J lost 4 bases, and the count of bases not matched to a germline gene is 6. This sample stems from a study of blood T cell repertoires in COVID-19 (dated by TCRdb to 2018 to 2021). As for the study more broadly: Samples covering the acute and convalescent phases of COVID-19 were provided by collaborators in the United States, Italy and Spain. The dataset comprised deeply sampled blood TCRbeta repertoires from subjects exposed to, actively infected with, or recovered from COVID-19. The material from the prospective study consisted of cDNA or gDNA derived from T cells, B-cell-depleted T cells, or PBMCs. HLA class I and class II types, where available, came from metadata supplied by the sample provider rather than from assay-based typing. The repertoires were released in a freely available public database intended as a resource for research on the immune response to SARS-CoV-2. The sample metadata nearly always contained a de-identified subject ID, COVID-19 status, age in years and sex. Samples were obtained from the ongoing ImmuneRACE study (first 160 participants) and from about 1,300 subjects provided by 6 global collaborators. Paper-wide results and their limitations: Clinical and demographic metadata were provided uncurated, with the amount varying by source and participant.

Enrolling through a virtual design, the prospective study's participants ranged in age from roughly 18 to 90 years and lived across 24 United States geographic areas. To assign participants to cohorts, the prospective study relied on clinical history that participants themselves reported in a screening survey and a study questionnaire. Recovered participants in ImmuneRACE Cohort 3 were defined by two consecutive negative NP/OP PCR tests, clearance by a healthcare professional, or resolution of symptoms. In the prospective study, whole blood, serum and a nasopharyngeal or oropharyngeal swab were collected from each participant by mobile phlebotomists. Participants in the prospective study had the option to provide additional blood draws and questionnaires over an approximately 2-month period. Prospective study blood samples were shipped either frozen or at room temperature before DNA extraction.

TCRbeta CDR3 regions were amplified from genomic DNA using the immunoSEQ Assay, a bias-controlled multiplex PCR. The original methods were these. The number of nucleated cells in each sample was estimated from the amplification of reference gene primers within the assay. To quantify the absolute abundance of each unique TCRbeta CDR3 rearrangement, sequence reads were collapsed and filtered. For each sample, productive Simpson clonality was calculated as the square root of Simpson's diversity index across productive rearrangements. The table was pulled from immuneACCESS by TCRdb, which kept in-frame rearrangements only. Such tables lose some clones; where checked, under half of the loss comes from unresolved V genes, and the rest has no known cause. V and J calls and clone size are given by that table; D and trimming were obtained from the DNA. Present in this sample are approximately 180,000 clones, 78% of which were seen just once. The top ten constitute about 18% of the sample.

Source material: PBMCs or T cells enriched from blood (not recorded which). This clonotype was sampled from a woman in her 50s who had recovered from COVID-19. Recombination joined TRBV5-1 with TRBJ2-2; 7 middle bases align to TRBD2. This receptor carries the CDR3 CASSWDYAGTGELFF. Here is the DNA: TGCGCCAGCAGCTGGGACTATGCGGGCACCGGGGAGCTGTTTTTT.